This paragraph covers one T cell receptor beta chain sequence. Its antigen is not identified. The CDR3 runs 14 residues. Per the germline V gene, CDR1 is SGHRS and CDR2 is YFSETQ. V gave up 0 bases and J gave up 8 bases, with 14 bases separating them. This sample is part of a study of cytomegalovirus exposure and HLA in healthy donors. Study-level findings and limits: Usually a TCR sequence was rare, but some public TCRs were found in many donors.

PCR primers comprised 60 Vbeta and 13 Jbeta primers. Per the study methods: It was a later analysis that counted about 80 million unique TCR beta chains, of which some 10 million were shared. Profiling relied on immunoSEQ multiplex PCR, and the TCRdb table lists in-frame clones only, not all of them. V and J calls and clone size are as listed in that table; D and trimming were resolved from the DNA. The table has 160,000 or so clones, about 85% seen once. Sequencing input: PBMCs. This TCR was sampled from a man aged 45-65 years in good health and CMV-seropositive. The V and J genes are TRBV5-1 and TRBJ1-2, with D unresolved. The CDR3 DNA reads as TGCGCCAGCAGCTTGGCCCGTGAGGTATCGGGCTACACCTTC. It yields the protein CASSLAREVSGYTF.